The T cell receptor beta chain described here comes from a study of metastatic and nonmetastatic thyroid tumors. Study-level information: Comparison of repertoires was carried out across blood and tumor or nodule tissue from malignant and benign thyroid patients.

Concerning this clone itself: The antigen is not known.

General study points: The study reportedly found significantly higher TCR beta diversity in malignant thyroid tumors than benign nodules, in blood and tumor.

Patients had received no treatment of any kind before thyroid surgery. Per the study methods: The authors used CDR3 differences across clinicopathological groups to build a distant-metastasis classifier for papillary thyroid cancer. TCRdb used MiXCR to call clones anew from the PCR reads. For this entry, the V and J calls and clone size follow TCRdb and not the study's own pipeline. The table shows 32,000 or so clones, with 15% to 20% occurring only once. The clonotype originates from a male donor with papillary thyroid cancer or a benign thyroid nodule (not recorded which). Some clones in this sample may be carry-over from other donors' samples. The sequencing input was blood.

The CDR3 is CASSKSTGGLEQYF. CDR3 DNA sequence: TGTGCCAGCAGTAAATCTACAGGGGGCCTCGAGCAGTACTTC. The V gene is TRBV6-1, the J gene TRBJ2-7, with 9 bases fitting TRBD1. V was clipped by 5 bases and J by 6 bases; unmatched bases: 8. Germline lookup yields CDR1 MNHNS and CDR2 SASEGT. CDR3 length: 14 amino acids.